The present entry profiles one TCR beta chain with its context. Noted time point: 2015-2016 season, pre-vaccination. Excluded were substance abuse, HIV/AIDS, active cancer, immunomodulatory drugs and active illness. Per time point, roughly 35-100 mL of blood was sampled. This sample stems from a study of follicular helper T cells after annual influenza vaccination. Study-level information: For some subjects, blood spans the 2013-2014, 2014-2015 and 2015-2016 annual vaccinations.

TCRB sequencing was done at Survey resolution level. TCRdb keeps only in-frame clones here, not all; method: immunoSEQ multiplex PCR. The sample records about 6,500 clones, about 81% being singletons. Trimming cost V 5 bases and J 5 bases, with 21 bases left between them. CDR3 size: 16 residues. The germline V gene has CDR1 SGHVS and CDR2 FNYEAQ. The input for sequencing was CXCR5- memory CD4+ T cells sorted from blood, taken on the day of influenza vaccination. The chain is built from TRBV7-6 and TRBJ1-2; TRBD1 is a possible D gene (5 bases). This sequence originates from an adult who received the influenza vaccine. The CDR3 here is CASSPNMGSGGYGYTF. The CDR3 nucleotides read TGTGCCAGCAGCCCCAATATGGGTTCCGGGGGGTATGGCTACACCTTC. Full variable domain (remainder filled in from reference TRBV7-6 and TRBJ1-2): GAGVSQSPRYKVTKRGQDVALRCDPISGHVSLYWYRQALGQGPEFLTYFNYEAQQDKSGLPNDRFSAERPEGSISTLTIQRTEQRDSAMYRCASSPNMGSGGYGYTFGSGTRLTVV.